These 14 T cell receptor beta chains were sequenced from one sample in a study of blood T cell repertoires in COVID-19. The data were produced by immunoSEQ multiplex PCR, yet TCRdb's version contains in-frame clones alone and is incomplete. The profile shows over 110,000 clones, around 87% of them singletons. The sequencing sample was made of PBMCs or T cells enriched from blood (not recorded which). Receptor source: a man aged 60 to 69 who had recovered from COVID-19.

This chain connects TRBV21-1 to TRBJ2-7; TRBD1, the table's D call, was not compared with the DNA. TRBV21-1 is a pseudogene locus. CDR3 length: 13 amino acids. As DNA, the CDR3 is TGTGCCAGCAGCTGGGACAGACCCTACGAGCAGTACTTC. Its protein is CASSWDRPYEQYF.

The sample holds one count of this clone. The chain uses TRBV28 and TRBJ1-2; D not resolved. CDR3 size: 15 residues. V dropped 4 bases and J dropped 4 bases, with 16 bases sitting between them. From germline, CDR1 is MDHEN and CDR2 SYDVKM. The DNA for the CDR3 is TGTGCCAGCAGTTCTGGGCCTCCCCTGGGCTATGGCTACACCTTC. Amino acids: CASSSGPPLGYGYTF.

The J gene is TRBJ1-3, the V gene TRBV28; D is unclear. This CDR3 is built from 15 residues. V was clipped by 7 bases and J by 0 bases, with 13 bases between them. Germline V lookup: CDR1 MDHEN, CDR2 SYDVKM. The DNA for the CDR3 is TGTGCCAGCACCACTCGCGTATCCTCTGGAAACACCATATATTTT. This codes for CASTTRVSSGNTIYF. Based on the CDR3 plus reference TRBV28 and TRBJ1-3, the full variable domain is DVKVTQSSRYLVKRTGEKVFLECVQDMDHENMFWYRQDPGLGLRLIYFSYDVKMKEKGDIPEGYSVSREKKERFSLILESASTNQTSMYLCASTTRVSSGNTIYFGEGSWLTVV.

This clone was seen only once. V and J are TRBV19 and TRBJ2-2; 7 bases fit TRBD1. Per the germline V gene, CDR1 is LNHDA and CDR2 is SQIVND (reference sequence). The CDR3 covers 15 residues. The V segment lost 8 bases and the J segment 5 bases; nucleotides outside the gene matches: 11. DNA for the CDR3: TGTGCCAGTGGACACAGGGGAGTGGGAACCGGGGAGCTGTTTTTT. Translation: CASGHRGVGTGELFF.

V and J are TRBV6-5 and TRBJ2-1, with D possibly matching TRBD2 (6 bases). The CDR3 has 14 residues. Germline V gene sequence: CDR1 MNHEY, CDR2 SVGAGI. V dropped 9 bases and J dropped 3 bases, with 15 bases sitting between them. CDR3 sequence reads: CASDRGSGYNEQFF. CDR3 in DNA: TGTGCCAGTGATCGGGGGTCGGGCTACAATGAGCAGTTCTTC.

The V call is TRBV7-3, the J call TRBJ2-7, with 9 bases identical to TRBD2. This CDR3 is built from 13 residues. Germline trimming cut 6 bases from V and 7 bases from J; bases unmatched to any gene: 7. Germline V gene data show CDR1 as SGHTA and CDR2 as FQGTGA. This chain's CDR3 is CASRLAGAGEQYF. The CDR3 nucleotides read TGTGCCAGCAGGTTAGCGGGAGCGGGGGAGCAGTACTTC.

The chain couples TRBV29-1 to TRBJ2-7; 7 nucleotides agree with TRBD1. The CDR3 has 12 amino acids. The germline V gene encodes CDR1 SQVTM and CDR2 ANQGSEA. With V trimmed by 5 bases and J by 7 bases, 8 bases remained unmatched. The CDR3 region has the DNA TGCAGCGTTACACAGGGGATCCGGGAGCAGTACTTC. Translated: CSVTQGIREQYF.

The chain links TRBV7-9 to TRBJ1-2; the match to TRBD1 covers 8 bases. The CDR3 spans 13 residues. Germline lookup yields CDR1 SEHNR and CDR2 FQNEAQ (reference sequence). Trimming removed 7 bases from V and 6 bases from J; junction bases left unmatched: 7. This chain's CDR3 is CASTPDREDGYTF. CDR3 nucleotide sequence: TGTGCCAGCACACCGGACAGGGAAGATGGCTACACCTTC.

This clone was seen more than once but under ten times. The rearrangement links TRBV30 to TRBJ1-5; weak D call: TRBD1 (5 bases). V lost 3 bases, J lost 4 bases, and 10 bases lay in between. CDR3 size: 13 residues. Germline CDR1 is GTSNPN and CDR2 is SVGIG (reference sequence). CDR3 bases: TGTGCCTGGAGCAACAGGCCAAATCAGCCCCAGCATTTT. Its protein product is CAWSNRPNQPQHF.

V and J are TRBV29-1 and TRBJ1-1; TRBD1 matches at 10 bases. The V segment lost 7 bases and the J segment 1 base; nucleotides outside the gene matches: 12. Per the germline V gene, CDR1 is SQVTM and CDR2 is ANQGSEA. This CDR3 contains 16 residues. The CDR3 sequence: CSEHRDRGLGNTEAFF. The CDR3, as DNA: TGCAGCGAACACCGGGACAGGGGCCTGGGGAACACTGAAGCTTTCTTT.

The chain's CDR3 is CASSPGTFASEQYF. The CDR3, as DNA: TGTGCCAGCAGTCCTGGGACATTTGCTAGCGAGCAGTACTTC. This rearrangement joins TRBV27 to TRBJ2-7, with D maybe TRBD1 (6 bases). Trimming cost V 5 bases and J 6 bases, with 17 bases left between them. Germline V gene sequence: CDR1 MNHEY, CDR2 SMNVEV (reference sequence). There are 14 residues in the CDR3.

This clone came up a few times. In DNA, the CDR3 is TGCAGCGCGGGACAGGCGACTTTTATGGCTTTCTTT. Residues: CSAGQATFMAFF. The chain carries TRBV29-1 and TRBJ1-1, with TRBD1 identical over 8 bases. CDR1 SQVTM and CDR2 ANQGSEA come from the germline V gene. V gave up 7 bases and J gave up 11 bases; unmatched junction bases: 12. The CDR3 length is 12 residues.

This sequence joins TRBV19 and TRBJ2-7; D is unclear. This CDR3 spans 13 amino acids. Trimming stripped 2 bases from V and 2 bases from J, with 7 bases between. CDR1 is LNHDA and CDR2 is SQIVND in the germline V gene (reference sequence). CDR3 amino acids: CASSIRVTYEQYF. The DNA of the CDR3 is TGTGCCAGTAGTATACGGGTTACCTACGAGCAGTACTTC.

V and J are TRBV5-1 and TRBJ2-7; TRBD1 aligns across 7 bases. Germline assignment: CDR1 SGHRS and CDR2 YFSETQ. The CDR3 contains 14 residues. Trimming removed 2 bases from V and 3 bases from J; junction bases left unmatched: 5. In nucleotides, the CDR3 is TGCGCCAGCAGCTTAAAAACAGGGGACTACGAGCAGTACTTC. The encoded protein is CASSLKTGDYEQYF.